This note documents a single T cell receptor beta chain sequence. What it recognizes is unknown. This record comes from a study of CD8+CD57+ T cells in acquired aplastic anemia. Across the whole study: Average DNA yield from sorted CD4+ and CD8+ cells was approximately 3.2 ug.

General study findings and limits: Controls did not differ significantly from patients in CD8+ Simpson's diversity.

Genomic DNA templated the TCR beta VDJ and CDR3 profiling. TCRdb itself ran the reads through MiXCR, one entry per CDR3 protein. The data hold under 500,000 distinct CDR3 sequences, with roughly 34% observed a single time. CDR3 size: 11 residues. Deletions cut 2 bases from V and 10 bases from J, with 7 bases between. The germline CDR1 and CDR2 sequences are SGHRS and YFSETQ. Sequencing was done on patients that had shown CD8+CD57+ cell expansion by flow cytometry. Each of the patients presented with severe acquired aplastic anemia. V and J are TRBV5-1 and TRBJ2-1, with D possibly matching TRBD1 (5 bases). The sequencing input was sorted CD4+, CD8+, or CD8+CD57+ T cells (not recorded which) from PBMCs. The sequence was obtained from a human donor with aplastic anemia. The DNA for the CDR3 is TGCGCCAGCAGCTTCGACAGAGAGCAGTTCTTC. Protein sequence: CASSFDREQFF.